The text below deals with one T cell receptor (beta chain). The antigen remains unidentified. Some clones are missing from TCRdb's copy, which holds only in-frame ones; the method was immunoSEQ multiplex PCR. The sample lists 25,000 to 30,000 clones, around 92% occurring once. This record belongs to a study of graft-versus-host responses after intestinal transplantation. Across the whole study: Recipients received multivisceral, liver-intestinal, or isolated intestinal transplants.

General observations from the study: Peak GvH clone levels in circulation were associated with early post-transplant HvG declines. The presence of high graft-versus-host to host-versus-graft clonal ratios in allografts characterized patients with graft-donor T cell macrochimerism.

The receptor comes from a human patient who received an intestinal transplant, so some T cells may come from the graft donor. Sequenced here: PBMCs, sampled roughly 62 days after intestinal transplant.

CDR3 coding DNA: TGCGCCAGCTCCCTGGGACTAGCGGGATGGTACAATGAGCAGTTCTTC. It codes for CASSLGLAGWYNEQFF. The chain employs TRBV5-1 and TRBJ2-1; 13 nucleotides agree with TRBD2. Trimming removed 7 bases from V and 4 bases from J; junction bases left unmatched: 8. Germline CDR1 and CDR2: SGHRS and YFSETQ. The length of the CDR3 is 16 residues.